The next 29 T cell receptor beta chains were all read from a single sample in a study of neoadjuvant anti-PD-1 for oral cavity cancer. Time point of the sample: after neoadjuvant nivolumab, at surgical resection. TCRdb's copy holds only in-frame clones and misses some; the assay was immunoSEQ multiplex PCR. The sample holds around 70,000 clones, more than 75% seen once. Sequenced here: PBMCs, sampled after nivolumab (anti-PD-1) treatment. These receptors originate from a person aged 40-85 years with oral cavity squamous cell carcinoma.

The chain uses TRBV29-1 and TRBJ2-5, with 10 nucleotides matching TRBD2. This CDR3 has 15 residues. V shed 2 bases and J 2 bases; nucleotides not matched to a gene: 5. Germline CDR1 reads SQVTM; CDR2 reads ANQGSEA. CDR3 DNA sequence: TGCAGCGTTGAATTCAGGACTAGCGGTCAAGAGACCCAGTACTTC. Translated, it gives CSVEFRTSGQETQYF. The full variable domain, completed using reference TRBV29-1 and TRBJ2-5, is SAVISQKPSRDICQRGTSLTIQCQVDSQVTMMFWYRQQPGQSLTLIATANQGSEATYESGFVIDKFPISRPNLTFSTLTVSNMSPEDSSIYLCSVEFRTSGQETQYFGPGTRLLVL.

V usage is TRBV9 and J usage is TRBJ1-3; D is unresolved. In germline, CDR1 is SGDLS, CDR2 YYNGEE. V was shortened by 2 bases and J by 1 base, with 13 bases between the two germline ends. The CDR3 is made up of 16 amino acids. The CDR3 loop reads CASSVGWSQSGNTIYF. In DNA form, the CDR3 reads TGTGCCAGCAGCGTCGGGTGGTCTCAATCTGGAAACACCATATATTTT. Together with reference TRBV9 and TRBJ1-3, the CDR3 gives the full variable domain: DSGVTQTPKHLITATGQRVTLRCSPRSGDLSVYWYQQSLDQGLQFLIQYYNGEERAKGNILERFSAQQFPDLHSELNLSSLELGDSALYFCASSVGWSQSGNTIYFGEGSWLTVV.

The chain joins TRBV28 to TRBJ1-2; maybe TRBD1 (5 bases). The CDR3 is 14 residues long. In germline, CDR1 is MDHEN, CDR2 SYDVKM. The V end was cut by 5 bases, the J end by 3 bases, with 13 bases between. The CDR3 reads CASSDSSGDYGYTF. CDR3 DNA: TGTGCCAGCAGTGACAGTTCGGGGGACTATGGCTACACCTTC.

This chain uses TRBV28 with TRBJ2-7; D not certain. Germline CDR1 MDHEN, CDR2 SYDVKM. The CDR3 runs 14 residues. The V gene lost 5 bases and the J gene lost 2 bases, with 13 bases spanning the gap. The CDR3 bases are TGTGCCAGCAGTCCCCGGGTCAGGCCCTACGAGCAGTACTTC. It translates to CASSPRVRPYEQYF.

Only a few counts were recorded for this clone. The CDR3 region is CASSLNQRGTNEKLFF. For the CDR3, the DNA is TGTGCCAGCAGCTTAAATCAGCGGGGAACTAATGAAAAACTGTTTTTT. V and J are TRBV7-6 and TRBJ1-4; D call uncertain. The CDR3 length is 16 residues. Germline V gene sequence: CDR1 SGHVS, CDR2 FNYEAQ. V was clipped by 2 bases and J by 1 base, with 11 bases between them.

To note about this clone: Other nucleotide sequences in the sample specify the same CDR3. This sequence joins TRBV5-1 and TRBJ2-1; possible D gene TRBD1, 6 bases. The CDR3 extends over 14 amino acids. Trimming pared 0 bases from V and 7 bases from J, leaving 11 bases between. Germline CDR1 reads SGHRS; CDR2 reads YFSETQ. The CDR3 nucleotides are TGCGCCAGCAGCTTGGTAACAGGGTGGAATGAGCAGTTCTTC. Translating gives CASSLVTGWNEQFF. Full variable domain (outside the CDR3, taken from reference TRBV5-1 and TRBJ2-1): KAGVTQTPRYLIKTRGQQVTLSCSPISGHRSVSWYQQTPGQGLQFLFEYFSETQRNKGNFPGRFSGRQFSNSRSEMNVSTLELGDSALYLCASSLVTGWNEQFFGPGTRLTVL.

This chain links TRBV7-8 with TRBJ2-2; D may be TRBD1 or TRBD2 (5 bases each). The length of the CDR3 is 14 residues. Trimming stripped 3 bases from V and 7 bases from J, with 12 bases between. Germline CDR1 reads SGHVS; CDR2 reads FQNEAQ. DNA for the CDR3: TGTGCCAGCAGCTTTTCGGGGCGCGTCGGGGAGCTGTTTTTT. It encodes CASSFSGRVGELFF.

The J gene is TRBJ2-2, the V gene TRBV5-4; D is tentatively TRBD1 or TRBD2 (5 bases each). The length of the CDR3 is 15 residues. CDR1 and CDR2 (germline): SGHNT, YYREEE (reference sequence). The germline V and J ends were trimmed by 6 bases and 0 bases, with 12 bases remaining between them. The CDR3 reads CASKSGGSNTGELFF. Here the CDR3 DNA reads TGTGCCAGCAAGAGTGGGGGATCGAACACCGGGGAGCTGTTTTTT.

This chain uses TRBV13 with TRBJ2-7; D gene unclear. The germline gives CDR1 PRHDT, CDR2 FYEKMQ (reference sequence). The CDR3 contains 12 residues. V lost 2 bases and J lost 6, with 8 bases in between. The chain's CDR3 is CASSLKVSEQYF. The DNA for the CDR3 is TGTGCCAGCAGCTTAAAGGTCTCCGAGCAGTACTTC.

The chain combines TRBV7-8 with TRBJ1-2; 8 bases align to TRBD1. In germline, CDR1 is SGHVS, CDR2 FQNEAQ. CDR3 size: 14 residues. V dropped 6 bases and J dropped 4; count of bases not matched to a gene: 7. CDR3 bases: TGTGCCAGCAGTTCCGGACAGGGCGGCTATGGCTACACCTTC. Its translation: CASSSGQGGYGYTF. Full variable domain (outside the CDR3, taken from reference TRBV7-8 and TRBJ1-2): GAGVSQSPRYKVAKRGQDVALRCDPISGHVSLFWYQQALGQGPEFLTYFQNEAQLDKSGLPSDRFFAERPEGSVSTLKIQRTQQEDSAVYLCASSSGQGGYGYTFGSGTRLTVV.

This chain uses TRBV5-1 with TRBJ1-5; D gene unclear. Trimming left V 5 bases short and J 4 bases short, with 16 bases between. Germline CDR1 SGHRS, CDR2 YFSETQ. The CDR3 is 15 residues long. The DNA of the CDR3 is TGCGCCAGCAGGCGAATACCGGATCCTAATCAGCCCCAGCATTTT. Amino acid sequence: CASRRIPDPNQPQHF.

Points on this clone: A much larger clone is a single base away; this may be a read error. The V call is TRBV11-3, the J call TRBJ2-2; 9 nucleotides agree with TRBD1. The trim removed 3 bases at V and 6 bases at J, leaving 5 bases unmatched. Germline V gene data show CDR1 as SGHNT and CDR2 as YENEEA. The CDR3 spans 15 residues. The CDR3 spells CASSLDRGGAGELFF. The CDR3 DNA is TGTGCCAGCAGCTTGGACAGGGGAGGAGCCGGGGAGCTGTTTTTT.

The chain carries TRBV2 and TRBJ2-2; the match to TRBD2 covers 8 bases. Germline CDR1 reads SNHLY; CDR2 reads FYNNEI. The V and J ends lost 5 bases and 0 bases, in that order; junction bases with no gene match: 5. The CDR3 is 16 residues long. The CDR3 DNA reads TGTGCCAGCAGTAAGCTAGCGGGCCCGAACACCGGGGAGCTGTTTTTT. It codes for CASSKLAGPNTGELFF.

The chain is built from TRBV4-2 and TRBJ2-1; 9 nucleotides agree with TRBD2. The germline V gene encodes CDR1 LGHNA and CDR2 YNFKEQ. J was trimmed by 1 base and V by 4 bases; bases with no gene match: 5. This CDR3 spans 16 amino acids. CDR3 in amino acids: CASSRQTSGSYNEQFF. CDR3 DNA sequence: TGTGCCAGCAGCCGCCAGACTAGCGGATCCTACAATGAGCAGTTCTTC.

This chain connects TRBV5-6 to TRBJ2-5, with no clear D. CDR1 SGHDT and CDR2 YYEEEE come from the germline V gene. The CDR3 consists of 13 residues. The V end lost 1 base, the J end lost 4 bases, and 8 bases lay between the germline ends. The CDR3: CASSLKGGETQYF. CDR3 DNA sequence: TGTGCCAGCAGCTTGAAGGGCGGAGAGACCCAGTACTTC.

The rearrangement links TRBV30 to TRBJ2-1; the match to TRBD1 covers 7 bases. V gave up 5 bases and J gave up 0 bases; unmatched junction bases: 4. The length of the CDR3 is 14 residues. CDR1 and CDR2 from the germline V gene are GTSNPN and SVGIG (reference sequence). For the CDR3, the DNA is TGTGCCTGGGACGGACAGGTCTCCTACAATGAGCAGTTCTTC. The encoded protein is CAWDGQVSYNEQFF.

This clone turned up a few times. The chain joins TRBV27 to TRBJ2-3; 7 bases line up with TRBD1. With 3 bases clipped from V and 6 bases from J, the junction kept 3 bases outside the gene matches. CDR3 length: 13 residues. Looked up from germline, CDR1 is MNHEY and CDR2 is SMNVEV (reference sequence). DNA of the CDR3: TGTGCCAGCAGTTTGTCACAGGGGGATACGCAGTATTTT. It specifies CASSLSQGDTQYF.

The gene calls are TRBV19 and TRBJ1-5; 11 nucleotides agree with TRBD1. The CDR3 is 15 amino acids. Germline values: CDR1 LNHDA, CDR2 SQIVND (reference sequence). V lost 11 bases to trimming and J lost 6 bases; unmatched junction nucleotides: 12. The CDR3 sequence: CACRDRGAVSQPQHF. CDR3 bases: TGTGCCTGCCGGGACAGGGGGGCGGTTAGTCAGCCCCAGCATTTT. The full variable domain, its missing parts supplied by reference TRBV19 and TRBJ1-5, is DGGITQSPKYLFRKEGQNVTLSCEQNLNHDAMYWYRQDPGQGLRLIYYSQIVNDFQKGDIAEGYSVSREKKESFPLTVTSAQKNPTAFYLCACRDRGAVSQPQHFGDGTRLSIL.

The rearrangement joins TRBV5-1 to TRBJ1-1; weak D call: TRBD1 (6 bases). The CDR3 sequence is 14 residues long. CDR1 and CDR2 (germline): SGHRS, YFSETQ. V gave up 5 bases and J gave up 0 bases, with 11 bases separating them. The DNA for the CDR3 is TGCGCCAGCAGTCAAGGGGGGATGAACACTGAAGCTTTCTTT. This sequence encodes CASSQGGMNTEAFF.

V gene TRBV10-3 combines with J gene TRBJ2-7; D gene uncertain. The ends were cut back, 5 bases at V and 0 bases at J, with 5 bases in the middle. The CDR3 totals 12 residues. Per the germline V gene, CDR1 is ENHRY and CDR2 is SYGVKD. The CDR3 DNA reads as TGTGCCATCAGTTCGGGCTCCTACGAGCAGTACTTC. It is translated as CAISSGSYEQYF.

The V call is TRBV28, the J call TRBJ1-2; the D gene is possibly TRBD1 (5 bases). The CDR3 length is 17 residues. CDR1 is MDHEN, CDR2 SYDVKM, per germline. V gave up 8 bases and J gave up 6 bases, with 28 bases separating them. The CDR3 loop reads CASSPGGDGAFPNGYTF. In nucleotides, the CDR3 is TGTGCCAGCTCCCCCGGAGGGGACGGAGCATTTCCTAATGGCTACACCTTC.

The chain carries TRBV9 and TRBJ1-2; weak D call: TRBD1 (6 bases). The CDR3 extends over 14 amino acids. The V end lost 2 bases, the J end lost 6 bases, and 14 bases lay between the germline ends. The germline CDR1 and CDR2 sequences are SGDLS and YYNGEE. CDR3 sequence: CASSVAQGRDGYTF. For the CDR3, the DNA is TGTGCCAGCAGCGTTGCGCAGGGGAGGGATGGCTACACCTTC.

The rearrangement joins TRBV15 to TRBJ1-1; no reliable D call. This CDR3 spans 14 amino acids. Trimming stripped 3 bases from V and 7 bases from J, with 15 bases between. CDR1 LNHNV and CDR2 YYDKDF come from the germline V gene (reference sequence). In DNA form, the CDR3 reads TGTGCCACCAGCAGGGCCGTTGGGAAGGGTGAAGCTTTCTTT. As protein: CATSRAVGKGEAFF.

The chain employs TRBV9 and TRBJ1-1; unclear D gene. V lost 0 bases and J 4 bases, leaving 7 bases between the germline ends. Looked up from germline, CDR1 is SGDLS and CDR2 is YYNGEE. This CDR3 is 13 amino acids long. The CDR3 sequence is CASSVVGSTEAFF. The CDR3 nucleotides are TGTGCCAGCAGCGTAGTAGGGTCCACTGAAGCTTTCTTT.

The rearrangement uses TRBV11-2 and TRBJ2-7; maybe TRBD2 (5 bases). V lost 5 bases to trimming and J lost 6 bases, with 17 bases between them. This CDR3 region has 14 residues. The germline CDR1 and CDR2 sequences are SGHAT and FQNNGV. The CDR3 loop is CASSQILRASEQYF. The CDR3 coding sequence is TGTGCCAGCAGCCAGATCCTGAGGGCATCCGAGCAGTACTTC.

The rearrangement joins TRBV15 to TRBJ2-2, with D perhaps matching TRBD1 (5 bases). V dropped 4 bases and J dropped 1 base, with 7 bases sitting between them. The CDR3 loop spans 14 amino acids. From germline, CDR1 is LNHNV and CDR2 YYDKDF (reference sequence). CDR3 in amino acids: CATSKGRNTGELFF. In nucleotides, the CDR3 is TGTGCCACCAGCAAGGGGCGGAACACCGGGGAGCTGTTTTTT. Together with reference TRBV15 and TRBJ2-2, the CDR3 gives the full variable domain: DAMVIQNPRYQVTQFGKPVTLSCSQTLNHNVMYWYQQKSSQAPKLLFHYYDKDFNNEADTPDNFQSRRPNTSFCFLDIRSPGLGDTAMYLCATSKGRNTGELFFGEGSRLTVL.

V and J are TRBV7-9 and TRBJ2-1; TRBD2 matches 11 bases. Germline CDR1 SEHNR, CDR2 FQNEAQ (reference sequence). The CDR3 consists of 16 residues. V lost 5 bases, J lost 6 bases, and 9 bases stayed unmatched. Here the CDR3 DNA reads TGTGCCAGCAGCCCCCAACTAGCGGGAGTGATCAATGAGCAGTTCTTC. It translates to CASSPQLAGVINEQFF.

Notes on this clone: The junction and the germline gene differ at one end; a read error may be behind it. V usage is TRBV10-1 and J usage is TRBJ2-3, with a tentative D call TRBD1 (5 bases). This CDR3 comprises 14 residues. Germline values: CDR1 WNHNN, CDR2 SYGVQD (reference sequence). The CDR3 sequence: CASSVGSPTATQYF. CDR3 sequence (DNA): TGCGCCAGCAGTGTGGGGTCACCGACAGCTACGCAGTATTTT.

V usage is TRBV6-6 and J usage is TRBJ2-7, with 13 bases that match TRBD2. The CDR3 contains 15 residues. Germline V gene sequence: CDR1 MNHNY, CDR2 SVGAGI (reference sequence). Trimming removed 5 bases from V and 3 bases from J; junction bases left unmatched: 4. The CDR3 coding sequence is TGTGCCAGCAGTCGGACTAGCGGGAGCTTCTACGAGCAGTACTTC. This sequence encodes CASSRTSGSFYEQYF.